Each of the 20 T cell receptor beta chains below was sequenced from the same sample in a study of shared clonotypes between healthy human individuals. Method: immunoSEQ multiplex PCR; TCRdb's copy keeps in-frame clones and lacks some. The sample holds some 1.1 million clones, approximately 77% seen once. Sequenced sample: memory CD4+ T cells from PBMCs. As for subset: CD45RA-negative fraction. These receptors all come from a man between 18 and 29 years old in good health. Some clones in this sample may be carry-over from other donors' samples.

The J gene is TRBJ2-3, the V gene TRBV9; TRBD2 matches 8 bases. Trimming at V came to 3 bases and at J to 5 bases, leaving 14 bases not matched to a gene. Germline V gives CDR1 SGDLS, CDR2 YYNGEE. The CDR3 length is 17 residues. This CDR3 is CASSARPGTSKGDTQYF. DNA of the CDR3: TGTGCCAGCAGCGCCCGACCCGGGACTAGTAAGGGAGATACGCAGTATTTT. Full variable domain (outside the CDR3, taken from reference TRBV9 and TRBJ2-3): DSGVTQTPKHLITATGQRVTLRCSPRSGDLSVYWYQQSLDQGLQFLIQYYNGEERAKGNILERFSAQQFPDLHSELNLSSLELGDSALYFCASSARPGTSKGDTQYFGPGTRLTVL.

The gene calls are TRBV18 and TRBJ2-3; no firm D call. V gave up 0 bases and J gave up 2 bases, with 9 bases separating them. This CDR3 is 15 amino acids long. CDR1 is KGHSH and CDR2 is LQKENI in the germline V gene. The CDR3 protein is CASSPPVSNTDTQYF. The CDR3 coding sequence is TGTGCCAGCTCACCACCCGTCAGTAACACAGATACGCAGTATTTT.

The chain links TRBV10-2 to TRBJ2-1, with 9 bases aligning to TRBD2. The germline V gene has CDR1 WSHSY and CDR2 SAAADI. V lost 7 bases to trimming and J lost 9 bases; unmatched junction nucleotides: 16. The CDR3 loop spans 16 amino acids. The CDR3 DNA is TGCGCCAGCACCTTAAAGGAGCGGGAGGTTGGTGGTGAGCAGTTCTTC. Protein product: CASTLKEREVGGEQFF.

The chain uses TRBV9 and TRBJ1-1; D gene uncertain. V lost 0 bases, J lost 7 bases, and 13 bases lay in between. Germline V gene data show CDR1 as SGDLS and CDR2 as YYNGEE. The CDR3 totals 14 residues. The CDR3 DNA is TGTGCCAGCAGCGTAGCTTCGGGGATGGGTGAAGCTTTCTTT. Its translation is CASSVASGMGEAFF.

The gene calls are TRBV5-1 and TRBJ1-2; TRBD1 agrees at 7 bases. V dropped 0 bases and J dropped 2; count of bases not matched to a gene: 4. The CDR3 covers 15 residues. The germline CDR1 and CDR2 sequences are SGHRS and YFSETQ. CDR3 amino acids: CASSLVSGGNYGYTF. The CDR3 DNA reads TGCGCCAGCAGCTTGGTTTCAGGGGGAAACTATGGCTACACCTTC.

This chain joins TRBV4-2 and TRBJ1-3; D possibly corresponds to TRBD1 (6 bases). Germline V lookup: CDR1 LGHNA, CDR2 YNFKEQ. CDR3 length equals 17 residues. V was cut by 1 base and J by 4 bases, with 17 bases left in between. The CDR3: CASSQVGGAPSGNTIYF. DNA of the CDR3: TGTGCCAGCAGCCAAGTGGGGGGCGCGCCTAGCGGAAACACCATATATTTT.

The chain uses TRBV5-1 and TRBJ1-3; D remains ambiguous. The CDR3 sequence is 13 residues long. Trimming stripped 0 bases from V and 0 bases from J, with 1 base between. The germline V gene encodes CDR1 SGHRS and CDR2 YFSETQ. CDR3 nucleotide sequence: TGCGCCAGCAGCTTGGTCTCTGGAAACACCATATATTTT. Amino acid sequence: CASSLVSGNTIYF. The variable domain in full, with the rest retrieved from reference TRBV5-1 and TRBJ1-3, is KAGVTQTPRYLIKTRGQQVTLSCSPISGHRSVSWYQQTPGQGLQFLFEYFSETQRNKGNFPGRFSGRQFSNSRSEMNVSTLELGDSALYLCASSLVSGNTIYFGEGSWLTVV.

CDR3: CASSSAQYTGELFF. The CDR3 DNA reads as TGCGCCAGCAGCTCCGCGCAATACACCGGGGAGCTGTTTTTT. This chain connects TRBV5-1 to TRBJ2-2; D remains ambiguous. There are 14 residues in the CDR3. Trimming removed 3 bases at V and 3 bases at J, with 9 bases between. CDR1 is SGHRS, CDR2 YFSETQ, per germline.

The rearrangement joins TRBV7-9 to TRBJ1-2; D remains ambiguous. Germline V CDR1 and CDR2: SEHNR, FQNEAQ (reference sequence). This CDR3 region has 12 residues. The V and J ends lost 2 bases and 5 bases respectively, with 6 bases between them. CDR3 loop: CASSLRPYGYTF. CDR3 coding DNA: TGTGCCAGCAGCTTACGACCATATGGCTACACCTTC.

The rearrangement links TRBV19 to TRBJ1-1; D unresolved. The V end was cut by 6 bases, the J end by 10 bases, with 18 bases between. Germline CDR1 and CDR2: LNHDA and SQIVND (reference sequence). The CDR3 length is 13 residues. The CDR3 DNA is TGTGCCAGTAGCGTCGGCAGGAGGGCGCGAGCTTTCTTT. Translation: CASSVGRRARAFF.

This CDR3 is CAWSRNTIYF. The CDR3 bases are TGTGCCTGGAGTCGAAACACCATATATTTT. The rearrangement joins TRBV30 to TRBJ1-3; unclear D gene. Germline V gives CDR1 GTSNPN, CDR2 SVGIG (reference sequence). V was cut by 2 bases and J by 5 bases, with 1 base left in between. This CDR3 has 10 amino acids.

The chain combines TRBV28 with TRBJ2-6; possibly TRBD2 for D (5 bases). Germline V CDR1 and CDR2: MDHEN, SYDVKM. Trimming left V 11 bases short and J 1 base short, with 9 bases between. The CDR3 runs to 13 residues. This CDR3 is CASTGSGANVLTF. The CDR3 DNA sequence: TGTGCCTCCACGGGATCTGGGGCCAACGTCCTGACTTTC.

The CDR3 DNA reads TGTGCCAGCAGCTTAGGGGGAGAGCCAGAGACCCAGTACTTC. This translates into CASSLGGEPETQYF. This chain uses TRBV11-3 with TRBJ2-5, with a tentative D call TRBD2 (5 bases). Germline V gene lookup returns CDR1 SGHNT and CDR2 YENEEA. V lost 1 base and J lost 4, with 10 bases in between. CDR3 length: 14 residues.

J is TRBJ2-1 and V is TRBV2, with a weak D call TRBD2 (5 bases). CDR3 length equals 11 residues. CDR1 SNHLY and CDR2 FYNNEI come from the germline V gene. Trimming took 4 bases from V and 13 from J, leaving 11 bases between them. CDR3 coding DNA: TGTGCCAGCAGTGTGAGGGAGACACAGTTCTTC. It translates to CASSVRETQFF.

This sequence joins TRBV4-1 and TRBJ2-7; D is tentatively TRBD1 or TRBD2 (7 bases each). Trimming took 4 bases from V and 3 from J, leaving 37 bases between them. Germline V gene data show CDR1 as MGHRA and CDR2 as YSYEKL. The CDR3 length is 22 residues. The CDR3 nucleotides read TGCGCCAGCAGCCCCCGAGGCGGGAGACAGGGAAAAAGGGATCGGCTAGACTACGAGCAGTACTTC. As protein: CASSPRGGRQGKRDRLDYEQYF.

For the CDR3, the DNA is TGTGCTAGTGGTTTGGGCGTCTATGAGCAGTTCTTC. It encodes CASGLGVYEQFF. The chain carries TRBV12-5 and TRBJ2-1; unclear D gene. The CDR3 runs 12 residues. Germline V gives CDR1 LGHNT, CDR2 FRNRAP. V was cut by 1 base and J by 8 bases, with 6 bases left in between. Looking up the rest from reference TRBV12-5 and TRBJ2-1 gives the full variable domain: DARVTQTPRHKVTEMGQEVTMRCQPILGHNTVFWYRQTMMQGLELLAYFRNRAPLDDSGMPKDRFSAEMPDATLATLKIQPSEPRDSAVYFCASGLGVYEQFFGPGTRLTVL.

The chain has TRBV7-9 and TRBJ1-1, with D unresolved. This CDR3 spans 12 amino acids. Germline V gives CDR1 SEHNR, CDR2 FQNEAQ (reference sequence). V lost 6 bases, J lost 1 base, and 6 bases lay in between. CDR3 sequence: CASSHRNTEAFF. The DNA of the CDR3 is TGTGCCAGCAGTCATAGGAACACTGAAGCTTTCTTT. The entire variable domain, with the rest obtained from reference TRBV7-9 and TRBJ1-1, is as follows: DTGVSQNPRHKITKRGQNVTFRCDPISEHNRLYWYRQTLGQGPEFLTYFQNEAQLEKSRLLSDRFSAERPKGSFSTLEIQRTEQGDSAMYLCASSHRNTEAFFGQGTRLTVV.

This rearrangement joins TRBV4-3 to TRBJ2-1, with 8 bases identical to TRBD2. Germline CDR1 is LGHNA and CDR2 is YSLEER. This CDR3 contains 16 residues. J gave up 6 bases and V 2 bases, and 9 bases lay outside the gene matches. CDR3 nucleotides: TGCGCCAGCAGCCAAAGGACTACTAGCGGAAGCAATGAGCAGTTCTTC. It encodes CASSQRTTSGSNEQFF.

This clone has only one observation. The J gene is TRBJ1-1, the V gene TRBV7-9; D is perhaps TRBD1 (5 bases). Germline loops: CDR1 SEHNR, CDR2 FQNEAQ (reference sequence). The CDR3 has 14 residues. V was pared by 0 bases and J by 7 bases, with 12 bases between. The CDR3, as DNA: TGTGCCAGCAGCTTAGCTCTGACAGCTAATGAAGCTTTCTTT. This codes for CASSLALTANEAFF.

This clone has only a few counts. The chain is built from TRBV5-4 and TRBJ2-1; D is uncertain. Trimming removed 2 bases from V and 3 bases from J, with 0 bases in between. CDR3 length: 11 residues. CDR1 and CDR2 from the germline V gene are SGHNT and YYREEE (reference sequence). The DNA of the CDR3 is TGTGCCAGCAGCTTCTACAATGAGCAGTTCTTC. This sequence encodes CASSFYNEQFF.